The 10 T cell receptor beta chains below come from one sample, sequenced in a study of T cells expressing NK-cell markers. TCRdb reworked the 5' RACE reads into one entry per CDR3 protein, no DNA. This sample lists under 200,000 distinct CDR3 sequences; its ten largest clones have approximately 18%. Sequencing was carried out using blood T cells: a sorted CD56 or NKG2C T cell subset, CD4+ or CD8+ T cells, or bulk PBMC T cells (not recorded which). All receptors derive from a woman between 18 and 70 years old in good health.

The rearrangement uses TRBV7-9 and TRBJ2-2; TCRdb calls TRBD1, which cannot be checked without DNA. The CDR3 is 15 residues long. Germline-derived CDR1 and CDR2 are SEHNR and FQNEAQ (reference sequence). CDR3 in amino acids: CASSKAGADTGELFF.

The rearrangement links TRBV7-9 to TRBJ1-2. Germline values: CDR1 SEHNR, CDR2 FQNEAQ (reference sequence). The CDR3 consists of 12 residues. The CDR3 sequence: CASSFDRYGYTF.

This rearrangement joins TRBV12-3 or TRBV12-4 to TRBJ2-2; absent DNA, TCRdb's TRBD1 call cannot be checked. There are 15 residues in the CDR3. This CDR3 is CASSFDRGGAGELFF.

The chain employs TRBV7-3 and TRBJ2-2; TCRdb reports TRBD1, a call that lacks DNA to check it against. The CDR3 is made up of 18 amino acids. CDR1 is SGHTA and CDR2 is FQGTGA in the germline V gene. The CDR3 sequence: CASSLRWGAVANTGELFF.

The rearrangement links TRBV5-1 to TRBJ2-2; the TCRdb D gene call, TRBD1, has no DNA to confirm it. The CDR3 has 15 residues. CDR1 is SGHRS and CDR2 is YFSETQ in the germline V gene. CDR3 loop: CASSLDGRGSGELFF. Looking up the rest from reference TRBV5-1 and TRBJ2-2 gives the full variable domain: KAGVTQTPRYLIKTRGQQVTLSCSPISGHRSVSWYQQTPGQGLQFLFEYFSETQRNKGNFPGRFSGRQFSNSRSEMNVSTLELGDSALYLCASSLDGRGSGELFFGEGSRLTVL.

The V call is TRBV7-2, the J call TRBJ1-3. CDR3 length equals 14 residues. Germline CDR1 and CDR2: SGHTA and FQGNSA. Here the CDR3 reads CASSLVTDGNTIYF.

The V and J genes are TRBV5-5 and TRBJ2-1; the TCRdb call, TRBD2, lacks DNA for checking. Germline V gene sequence: CDR1 SGHKS, CDR2 YYEKEE (reference sequence). The CDR3 is made up of 14 amino acids. The CDR3 loop is CVSSLEPVEGEQFF.

The CDR3 here is CASSGRERNEQFF. The V gene is TRBV12-5, the J gene TRBJ2-1; there is no DNA to check the TCRdb D call of TRBD1. CDR1 and CDR2 (germline): LGHNT, FRNRAP. The CDR3 covers 13 residues.

J is TRBJ2-3 and V is TRBV20-1. The germline V gene has CDR1 DFQATT and CDR2 SNEGSKA (reference sequence). The CDR3 contains 11 residues. The chain's CDR3 is CSAIRTDTQYF.

The chain couples TRBV5-4 to TRBJ2-2; TCRdb indicates TRBD2, and absent DNA this call remains unverified. The CDR3 length is 16 residues. CDR1 and CDR2 (germline): SGHNT, YYREEE (reference sequence). This CDR3 is CASSQSAGGNTGELFF.